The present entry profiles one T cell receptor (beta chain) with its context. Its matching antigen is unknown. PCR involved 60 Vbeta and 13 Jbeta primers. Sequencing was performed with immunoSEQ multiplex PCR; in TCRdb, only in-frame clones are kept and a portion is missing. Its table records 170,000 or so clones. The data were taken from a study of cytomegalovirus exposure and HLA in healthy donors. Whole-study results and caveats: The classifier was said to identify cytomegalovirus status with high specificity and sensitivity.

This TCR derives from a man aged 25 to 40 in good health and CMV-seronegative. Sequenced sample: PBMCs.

DNA of the CDR3: TGTGCCAGCAGCGTTTTAGGACAGACTAATGAAAAACTGTTTTTT. It specifies CASSVLGQTNEKLFF. This sequence joins TRBV9 and TRBJ1-4; TRBD1 is a possible D gene (6 bases). The germline V and J ends were trimmed by 2 bases and 2 bases, with 10 bases remaining between them. The CDR3 has 15 residues. Germline V gene lookup returns CDR1 SGDLS and CDR2 YYNGEE.